The 5 T cell receptor beta chains below come from one sample, sequenced in a study of blood T cell repertoires in COVID-19. Produced via immunoSEQ multiplex PCR; TCRdb's table is partial and in-frame only. The sample has 200,000 to 250,000 clones; approximately 81% are singletons. Source material: PBMCs or T cells enriched from blood (not recorded which). These receptors were taken from a woman aged 50 to 60 with acute COVID-19.

The chain combines TRBV2 with TRBJ2-1; D call uncertain. This CDR3 has 13 residues. Germline lookup yields CDR1 SNHLY and CDR2 FYNNEI. The V gene lost 4 bases and the J gene lost 5 bases, with 9 bases spanning the gap. The CDR3 DNA sequence: TGTGCCAGCAGTGGAGGATCCAACAATGAGCAGTTCTTC. Translated, it gives CASSGGSNNEQFF. Based on the CDR3 plus reference TRBV2 and TRBJ2-1, the full variable domain is EPEVTQTPSHQVTQMGQEVILRCVPISNHLYFYWYRQILGQKVEFLVSFYNNEISEKSEIFDDQFSVERPDGSNFTLKIRSTKLEDSAMYFCASSGGSNNEQFFGPGTRLTVL.

The gene calls are TRBV27 and TRBJ2-1; 11 bases line up with TRBD2. Germline CDR1 MNHEY, CDR2 SMNVEV (reference sequence). V lost 4 bases to trimming and J lost 0 bases; unmatched junction nucleotides: 2. The CDR3 is 16 residues long. CDR3 protein: CASSWTSGLSYNEQFF. The DNA of the CDR3 is TGTGCCAGCAGTTGGACTAGCGGGCTCTCCTACAATGAGCAGTTCTTC.

This chain links TRBV21-1 with TRBJ1-5. TRBV21-1 is an annotated pseudogene. The CDR3 runs 16 residues. The CDR3, as DNA: TGTGCCAGCAGTTACCGGTTCCAATATAGCAATCAGCCCCAGCATTTT. Translating gives CASSYRFQYSNQPQHF.

This clone has a handful of counts. The rearrangement links TRBV29-1 to TRBJ1-3, with 8 positions matching TRBD1. The V gene end was trimmed by 7 bases and the J gene end by 4 bases; junction bases not matched to a gene: 12. CDR1 and CDR2 from the germline V gene are SQVTM and ANQGSEA. This CDR3 spans 15 amino acids. CDR3 coding DNA: TGCAGCGCCGACCCCGGGACAGGTGACGGAAACACCATATATTTT. Translating gives CSADPGTGDGNTIYF.

This chain links TRBV5-1 with TRBJ1-1, with D perhaps TRBD1 (5 bases). Trimming cost V 6 bases and J 0 bases, with 12 bases left between them. Germline CDR1 is SGHRS and CDR2 is YFSETQ. This CDR3 region has 14 residues. The CDR3 reads CASTPQGMNTEAFF. The CDR3 bases are TGCGCCAGCACTCCGCAGGGAATGAACACTGAAGCTTTCTTT.